Listed below are T cell receptor beta chains from one sample, sequenced in a study of naive and memory T cell subsets. TCRdb independently ran MiXCR on the UMI-ligation and nested PCR reads; one entry per CDR3 protein. The repertoire holds 95,000 to 110,000 distinct CDR3 sequences, with around 15% as singletons. The specimen sequenced was naive CD8+ T cells from blood. Receptors were obtained from a human donor in good health. CDR3s include the opening cysteine and the closing phenylalanine or tryptophan. The D gene is left open where the match is weak. Expanded clones get a size class; other rows say once, few or many, or leave the size out.

d_gene | abundance | j_gene | v_gene | CDR3aa | CDR3nt
. | many | TRBJ1-1 | TRBV20-1 | CSARGRDTEAFF | TGCAGTGCTAGGGGAAGGGACACTGAAGCTTTCTTT
. | . | TRBJ2-7 | TRBV6-2/TRBV6-3 | CASSYSTTWSEQYF | TGTGCCAGCAGTTACTCGACAACTTGGTCCGAGCAGTACTTC
TRBD2 | . | TRBJ2-2 | TRBV3-1 | CASSPSSGRGGTNTGELFF | TGTGCCAGCAGCCCATCTAGCGGGAGGGGCGGTACGAACACCGGGGAGCTGTTTTTT
. | few | TRBJ2-7 | TRBV20-1 | CSARDRWGTEQYF | TGCAGTGCTAGAGATCGGTGGGGCACCGAGCAGTACTTC
. | few | TRBJ1-3 | TRBV3-1 | CASSQPQGVGNTIYF | TGTGCCAGCAGCCAACCCCAAGGTGTTGGAAACACCATATATTTT
. | many | TRBJ2-2 | TRBV29-1 | CSVEEAIGELFF | TGCAGCGTTGAGGAAGCAATCGGGGAGCTGTTTTTT
TRBD1 | few | TRBJ2-3 | TRBV9 | CASSGQGAGTQYF | TGTGCCAGCAGCGGACAGGGGGCGGGTACGCAGTATTTT
. | many | TRBJ1-4 | TRBV4-3 | CASSQDRQGPNEKLFF | TGCGCCAGCAGCCAAGATCGCCAGGGCCCTAATGAAAAACTGTTTTTT
. | few | TRBJ2-5 | TRBV9 | CASSYGTGLAGQETQYF | TGTGCCAGCAGCTATGGGACGGGTTTGGCCGGTCAAGAGACCCAGTACTTC
. | . | TRBJ1-1 | TRBV11-2 | CASSPPEGTEAFF | TGTGCCAGCAGCCCCCCGGAGGGCACTGAAGCTTTCTTT
. | . | TRBJ2-4 | TRBV12-3/TRBV12-4 | CASSPWDENIQYF | TGTGCCAGCAGCCCCTGGGACGAAAACATTCAGTACTTC
. | . | TRBJ2-3 | TRBV1 | CTSSQGDPTDTQYF | TGCACCAGCAGCCAAGGGGACCCCACAGATACGCAGTATTTT
TRBD2 | many | TRBJ2-7 | TRBV6-6 | CASSYEAGYEQYF | TGTGCCAGCAGTTACGAAGCGGGATACGAGCAGTACTTC
. | many | TRBJ2-1 | TRBV4-1 | CASSPGGSYNEQFF | TGCGCCAGCAGCCCCGGAGGCTCCTACAATGAGCAGTTCTTC
. | few | TRBJ1-6 | TRBV2 | CAAPGFNNSPLHF | TGTGCCGCACCAGGGTTCAATAATTCACCCCTCCACTTT
. | many | TRBJ2-7 | TRBV4-3 | CASSQVFSGSYEQYF | TGCGCCAGCAGCCAAGTGTTTAGCGGTTCCTACGAGCAGTACTTC
. | . | TRBJ1-6 | TRBV25-1 | CASKKKPGTNLNKSSYNSPLHF | TGTGCCAGCAAGAAAAAGCCGGGCACGAATCTTAATAAGAGCTCCTATAATTCACCCCTCCACTTT
. | few | TRBJ2-3 | TRBV4-3 | CASSQGDWGTDTQYF | TGCGCCAGCAGCCAGGGTGATTGGGGCACAGATACGCAGTATTTT
. | . | TRBJ1-1 | TRBV20-1 | CSARDLAGVTEAFF | TGCAGTGCTAGAGATTTGGCAGGGGTGACTGAAGCTTTCTTT
. | . | TRBJ2-7 | TRBV11-2 | CASSFPTKGEQYF | TGTGCCAGCAGCTTTCCAACGAAAGGAGAGCAGTACTTC
. | . | TRBJ1-1 | TRBV5-1 | CASLGENTEAFF | TGCGCCAGCCTTGGAGAGAACACTGAAGCTTTCTTT
. | few | TRBJ1-2 | TRBV29-1 | CSGGTLTGHPNYGYTF | TGCAGCGGCGGGACCCTGACCGGCCACCCCAACTATGGCTACACCTTC
TRBD1 | many | TRBJ2-7 | TRBV4-1 | CASSQEPGGRYEQYF | TGCGCCAGCAGCCAAGAGCCAGGGGGCAGGTACGAGCAGTACTTC
. | once | TRBJ2-7 | TRBV5-1 | CASSLGGWDEQYF | TGCGCCAGCAGCTTGGGGGGCTGGGACGAGCAGTACTTC
TRBD1 | few | TRBJ1-1 | TRBV11-2 | CASSLKGALGENTEAFF | TGTGCCAGCAGCTTAAAGGGGGCGCTGGGGGAGAACACTGAAGCTTTCTTT
TRBD2 | . | TRBJ2-3 | TRBV11-3 | CASSLGTSATDTQYF | TGTGCCAGCAGCCTGGGGACTAGCGCCACAGATACGCAGTATTTT
. | few | TRBJ2-1 | TRBV6-4 | CASNPTEQFF | TGTGCCAGCAATCCTACTGAGCAGTTCTTC
. | many | TRBJ1-2 | TRBV9 | CASSEDSSNYTF | TGTGCCAGCAGCGAGGACAGCAGTAACTACACCTTC
. | . | TRBJ1-1 | TRBV7-8 | CASSLEGGAGEAFF | TGTGCCAGCAGCTTAGAGGGGGGAGCCGGTGAAGCTTTCTTT
TRBD2 | many | TRBJ2-1 | TRBV6-2/TRBV6-3 | CASSSSGRARDEQFF | TGTGCCAGCAGTTCGAGCGGGAGGGCCCGCGATGAGCAGTTCTTC
. | few | TRBJ2-2 | TRBV11-2 | CASSPFSNTGELFF | TGTGCCAGCAGCCCCTTCTCGAACACCGGGGAGCTGTTTTTT
. | many | TRBJ2-1 | TRBV19 | CASSIVGRGDDEQFF | TGTGCCAGTAGTATTGTCGGCAGGGGAGACGATGAGCAGTTCTTC
. | many | TRBJ2-5 | TRBV7-2 | CASSLAPVETQYF | TGTGCCAGCAGCTTAGCCCCGGTAGAGACCCAGTACTTC
. | . | TRBJ2-7 | TRBV12-3/TRBV12-4 | CASSPSVGAYEQYF | TGTGCCAGCAGTCCCTCGGTTGGGGCCTACGAGCAGTACTTC
. | . | TRBJ1-5 | TRBV2 | CASRIRASGDQHF | TGTGCCAGCCGTATCAGGGCCAGTGGAGACCAGCATTTT
TRBD2 | many | TRBJ2-1 | TRBV19 | CASTAGVANNEQFF | TGTGCCAGTACGGCGGGAGTGGCGAACAATGAGCAGTTCTTC
TRBD1 | . | TRBJ2-1 | TRBV7-8 | CASSRGQGLGNEQFF | TGTGCCAGCAGCCGGGGACAGGGGTTGGGCAATGAGCAGTTCTTC
. | . | TRBJ1-1 | TRBV6-6 | CASSHQTGTEAFF | TGTGCCAGCAGTCACCAGACAGGCACTGAAGCTTTCTTT
. | many | TRBJ1-5 | TRBV19 | CASSSSGVDSNQPQHF | TGTGCCAGTAGTAGTTCGGGGGTTGATAGCAATCAGCCCCAGCATTTT
. | . | TRBJ2-2 | TRBV12-3/TRBV12-4 | CASSFWGLRDPGELFF | TGTGCCAGCAGTTTTTGGGGGTTGCGGGACCCCGGGGAGCTGTTTTTT
. | . | TRBJ2-7 | TRBV15 | CATSRDGATYEQYF | TGTGCCACCAGCAGAGATGGAGCCACCTACGAGCAGTACTTC
. | many | TRBJ1-4 | TRBV20-1 | CSAYGTPEEKLFF | TGCAGTGCTTACGGGACACCTGAGGAAAAACTGTTTTTT
TRBD1 | few | TRBJ2-7 | TRBV5-1 | CASSLGQGREPYEQYF | TGCGCCAGCAGCTTGGGACAGGGGAGAGAACCCTACGAGCAGTACTTC
. | many | TRBJ2-1 | TRBV20-1 | CSAIPGQGNNEQFF | TGCAGTGCTATCCCCGGGCAGGGGAACAATGAGCAGTTCTTC
. | many | TRBJ1-6 | TRBV27 | CATGVSSYNSPLHF | TGTGCCACCGGAGTGAGCTCCTATAATTCACCCCTCCACTTT
TRBD2 | . | TRBJ2-7 | TRBV7-9 | CASSERDYLYEQYF | TGTGCCAGCAGCGAGCGGGACTACCTTTACGAGCAGTACTTC
. | few | TRBJ2-7 | TRBV12-3/TRBV12-4 | CASSFGVWGEQYF | TGTGCCAGCAGTTTCGGAGTTTGGGGAGAGCAGTACTTC
. | . | TRBJ2-3 | TRBV14 | CASSHSYLTDTQYF | TGTGCCAGCAGCCATTCCTACCTCACAGATACGCAGTATTTT
TRBD2 | . | TRBJ2-5 | TRBV25-1 | CASRKFTSGRTQETQYF | TGTGCCAGCAGGAAATTCACTAGCGGGAGGACCCAAGAGACCCAGTACTTC
. | . | TRBJ2-7 | TRBV7-7 | CASSASWTATYEQYF | TGTGCCAGCAGCGCCTCGTGGACAGCCACTTACGAGCAGTACTTC
TRBD1 | few | TRBJ1-5 | TRBV6-6 | CASSDRGNNQPQHF | TGTGCCAGCAGTGACAGGGGGAACAATCAGCCCCAGCATTTT
TRBD1 | few | TRBJ1-2 | TRBV14 | CASSQSTGGYGYTF | TGTGCCAGCAGCCAATCAACAGGGGGCTATGGCTACACCTTC
. | . | TRBJ2-7 | TRBV13 | CASSPRRSYEQYF | TGTGCCAGCAGCCCTCGTCGGTCCTACGAGCAGTACTTC
. | many | TRBJ2-1 | TRBV5-5 | CASSLRGTHYNEQFF | TGTGCCAGCAGCTTGCGCGGGACGCATTACAATGAGCAGTTCTTC
TRBD2 | few | TRBJ2-3 | TRBV27 | CASSSLTSGGFTDTQYF | TGTGCCAGCAGTTCCTTGACTAGCGGGGGGTTCACAGATACGCAGTATTTT
. | few | TRBJ2-7 | TRBV7-9 | CASSRWTGENTYEQYF | TGTGCCAGCAGCCGATGGACGGGAGAAAATACCTACGAGCAGTACTTC